The source of this T cell receptor (beta chain) is a study of cytomegalovirus exposure and HLA in healthy donors. 60 Vbeta and 13 Jbeta primers were used in PCR. Only in-frame clones appear in the TCRdb table, and some are missing; sequencing was by immunoSEQ multiplex PCR. Among about 190,000 clones listed, 65% to 90% were seen once. Overall study results and limits: HLA alleles showed associations with some 15,000 TCR beta sequences in a later analysis, at a 0.05 false discovery rate. The authors assumed roughly uniform sequencing depth across donors for presence/absence analyses. Highest at DRB1 and lowest at HLA-C, TCR association rates differed among HLA loci in a later analysis.

Details on this clone: Its antigen is as yet unknown.

Germline V gene sequence: CDR1 SQVTM, CDR2 ANQGSEA. Trimming shortened V by 5 bases and J by 6 bases, and 37 bases separated the two germline ends. The CDR3 loop spans 20 amino acids. V is TRBV29-1 and J is TRBJ2-5; weak D call: TRBD2 (6 bases). The sequence came from a man between 35 and 55 years old in good health and CMV-seropositive. The sequenced material came from PBMCs. The CDR3 is CSVLGEVVVRERRMGKTQYF. CDR3 nucleotide sequence: TGCAGCGTTTTAGGGGAGGTGGTTGTACGCGAAAGGCGGATGGGCAAGACCCAGTACTTC.